This passage covers 21 T cell receptor beta chains from one sample sequenced in a study of blood T cells in healthy people across ages. Using a J-beta primer mix together with a sample-barcoded 5' primer, a second PCR was run for roughly 6 to 12 cycles. TCRdb passed the 5' RACE reads through MiXCR, listing each CDR3 protein once. The sample lists fewer than 2,000,000 distinct CDR3 sequences, 39% seen once, with roughly 24% in the top ten. Sample: blood. The origin of the receptors is a human donor in good health.

The chain couples TRBV7-3 to TRBJ2-1, with TRBD2 matching over 9 bases. Losses at the gene ends were 1 base for V and 7 bases for J; bases not matched to a gene: 5. The CDR3 sequence is 15 residues long. The germline V gene has CDR1 SGHTA and CDR2 FQGTGA. The CDR3 DNA is TGTGCCAGCAGCTTAAATAGCGGGGGACGGAATGAGCAGTTCTTC. Its protein is CASSLNSGGRNEQFF. Variable domain in full (rest from reference TRBV7-3 and TRBJ2-1): GAGVSQTPSNKVTEKGKYVELRCDPISGHTALYWYRQSLGQGPEFLIYFQGTGAADDSGLPNDRFFAVRPEGSVSTLKIQRTERGDSAVYLCASSLNSGGRNEQFFGPGTRLTVL.

V is TRBV6-1 and J is TRBJ2-7; 7 bases line up with TRBD1. V shed 4 bases and J 2 bases; nucleotides not matched to a gene: 5. CDR1 and CDR2 from the germline V gene are MNHNS and SASEGT. The CDR3 is made up of 14 amino acids. DNA for the CDR3: TGTGCCAGCAGTGTTTGGGACAGAGCCTACGAGCAGTACTTC. The encoded protein is CASSVWDRAYEQYF.

The chain has TRBV7-3 and TRBJ2-1; D is perhaps TRBD1 (6 bases). Germline CDR1 reads SGHTA; CDR2 reads FQGTGA. This CDR3 is 17 amino acids long. V shed 4 bases and J shed 12 bases, with 28 bases lying between them. Here the CDR3 DNA reads TGTGCCAGCAGCTCGGGGATAGGGACATCGACTGGAAGTGGGCAGTTCTTC. Translated: CASSSGIGTSTGSGQFF.

This clonotype occurred many times. The V gene is TRBV29-1, the J gene TRBJ2-7, with D possibly TRBD2 on 5 matching bases. CDR3 size: 12 residues. The V end lost 6 bases, the J end lost 5 bases, and 14 bases lay between the germline ends. The germline gives CDR1 SQVTM, CDR2 ANQGSEA. The CDR3 spells CSVQMTIHEQYF. CDR3 DNA sequence: TGCAGCGTCCAAATGACTATACACGAGCAGTACTTC.

The CDR3 region has the DNA TGTGCCGGCAATTCGGGGGGTGTCTACAATGAGCAGTTCTTC. It encodes CAGNSGGVYNEQFF. The chain combines TRBV6-2 or TRBV6-3 with TRBJ2-1, with TRBD2 matching over 7 bases. J gave up 3 bases and V 11 bases, and 10 bases lay outside the gene matches. CDR3 length: 14 amino acids. Germline V gene data show CDR1 as MNHEY and CDR2 as SVGEGT.

This clonotype was detected only a few times. V usage is TRBV20-1 and J usage is TRBJ2-1; 12 nucleotides match TRBD1. After removal of 8 bases from V and 8 bases from J, the junction contained 7 bases not matched to a gene. CDR1 is DFQATT and CDR2 is SNEGSKA in the germline V gene (reference sequence). CDR3 length: 13 amino acids. DNA for the CDR3: TGCAGTTCCCGGGACAGGGGGCGGGATGAGCAGTTCTTC. Translation: CSSRDRGRDEQFF.

The V call is TRBV20-1, the J call TRBJ2-7; D is tentatively TRBD1 or TRBD2 (5 bases each). The germline V and J ends were trimmed by 5 bases and 4 bases, with 18 bases remaining between them. This CDR3 is 14 amino acids long. The germline gives CDR1 DFQATT, CDR2 SNEGSKA (reference sequence). Here the CDR3 DNA reads TGCAGTGCTCTCCACGGGGCCCTAGGGTACGAGCAGTACTTC. Translated, it gives CSALHGALGYEQYF.

The chain has TRBV10-3 and TRBJ1-1; D gene uncertain. This CDR3 spans 13 amino acids. Trimming removed 6 bases at V and 0 bases at J, with 8 bases between. In germline, CDR1 is ENHRY, CDR2 SYGVKD. The CDR3 region is CAISLGVNTEAFF. The CDR3 DNA reads TGTGCCATCAGCCTCGGGGTGAACACTGAAGCTTTCTTT.

V and J are TRBV5-1 and TRBJ1-2; no firm D call. V was clipped by 5 bases and J by 4 bases, with 24 bases between them. CDR1 and CDR2 (germline): SGHRS, YFSETQ. The CDR3 runs 17 residues. The DNA for the CDR3 is TGCGCCAGCAGAGCAGGTCCAGGATTCAACGGAGGCTATGGCTACACCTTC. Its translation: CASRAGPGFNGGYGYTF.

In its sample, this clonotype was seen a few times. The CDR3: CASSPKRSGGAWFF. CDR3 DNA sequence: TGTGCCAGTAGTCCCAAAAGGAGCGGGGGGGCATGGTTCTTC. The chain couples TRBV19 to TRBJ2-1, with 10 bases aligning to TRBD2. The CDR3 has 14 amino acids. Germline V gene lookup returns CDR1 LNHDA and CDR2 SQIVND (reference sequence). Losses at the gene ends were 5 bases for V and 15 bases for J; bases not matched to a gene: 13.

The J gene is TRBJ2-4, the V gene TRBV27; the D is unclear. The last part of the DNA fits TRBJ2-7 better; the J call may be wrong. The CDR3 totals 16 residues. The germline V gene encodes CDR1 MNHEY and CDR2 SMNVEV (reference sequence). The CDR3: CASSLVGPPIDYEQYF. The CDR3 coding sequence is TGTGCCAGCAGTTTGGTGGGTCCACCGATCGATTACGAGCAGTACTTC.

The chain recombines TRBV2 with TRBJ2-3; TRBD2 agrees at 10 bases. CDR3 length: 16 residues. Germline CDR1 and CDR2: SNHLY and FYNNEI. The ends lost 3 bases at V and 4 bases at J; junction bases unmatched: 7. Written as DNA, the CDR3 is TGTGCCAGCAGTGACCTAGCGGGAGTCCCCCCAGATACGCAGTATTTT. Its translation is CASSDLAGVPPDTQYF.

The chain employs TRBV11-3 and TRBJ2-2; tentative D call: TRBD2 (6 bases). With 5 bases removed from V and 7 bases from J, the gap between germline ends came to 14 bases. The CDR3 is made up of 14 amino acids. The germline V gene encodes CDR1 SGHNT and CDR2 YENEEA. The CDR3 spells CASSPVLGGGELFF. In DNA form, the CDR3 reads TGTGCCAGCAGCCCGGTTCTGGGGGGCGGGGAGCTGTTTTTT.

The CDR3: CASSLIEGNSYEQYF. The CDR3 DNA reads as TGTGCCAGCAGTTTAATTGAAGGGAACTCCTACGAGCAGTACTTC. The chain combines TRBV12-3 or TRBV12-4 with TRBJ2-7; D unresolved. CDR3 length equals 15 residues. Trimming left V 2 bases short and J 0 bases short, with 11 bases between.

This clonotype was counted ten times or more. Here the CDR3 DNA reads TGTGCCAGCAGCTTAGCGGGGGGCGCAGATACGCAGTATTTT. This translates into CASSLAGGADTQYF. The chain combines TRBV7-6 with TRBJ2-3, with D perhaps matching TRBD1 or TRBD2 (6 bases each). V lost 0 bases and J 4 bases, leaving 8 bases between the germline ends. The CDR3 extends over 14 amino acids. Germline assignment: CDR1 SGHVS and CDR2 FNYEAQ.

The chain links TRBV29-1 to TRBJ1-1; possibly TRBD1 for D (6 bases). The germline V gene encodes CDR1 SQVTM and CDR2 ANQGSEA. The CDR3 consists of 11 residues. Between the trimmed V and J ends, which lost 8 bases and 8 bases, there was a span of 15 bases. This CDR3 reads CSLERGAEAFF. Written as DNA, the CDR3 is TGCAGCCTAGAACGGGGGGCAGAAGCTTTCTTT.

The chain links TRBV12-3 or TRBV12-4 to TRBJ1-2; D call uncertain. This CDR3 has 13 residues. Trimming took 6 bases from V and 1 from J, leaving 9 bases between them. The CDR3 spells CASSPVFNYGYTF. For the CDR3, the DNA is TGTGCCAGCAGCCCAGTCTTTAACTATGGCTACACCTTC.

The V and J genes are TRBV10-3 and TRBJ2-3; unclear D gene. This CDR3 comprises 13 residues. Trimming shortened V by 6 bases and J by 1 base, and 8 bases separated the two germline ends. Germline V gene lookup returns CDR1 ENHRY and CDR2 SYGVKD. CDR3: CAIREGGTDTQYF. CDR3 nucleotides: TGTGCCATCAGAGAAGGTGGCACAGATACGCAGTATTTT.

CDR3 loop: CASSQLAGSGHGQFF. DNA for the CDR3: TGTGCCAGCAGCCAGCTAGCGGGGTCGGGTCATGGGCAGTTCTTC. The chain combines TRBV5-5 with TRBJ2-1, with TRBD2 matching over 9 bases. The CDR3 covers 15 residues. J was trimmed by 12 bases and V by 4 bases; bases with no gene match: 14. Germline loops: CDR1 SGHKS, CDR2 YYEKEE (reference sequence).

This clonotype has a handful of counts. The chain has TRBV12-3 or TRBV12-4 and TRBJ2-7, with D perhaps matching TRBD1 or TRBD2 (5 bases each). The J call may be mistaken, given a closer DNA end match to TRBJ2-5. The CDR3 has 21 amino acids. CDR3 coding DNA: TGTGCCAGCAGTCCTACGACCCCGGGACCCAGGATTGGGGCGAGAGAAGAGACCCAGTACTTC. The encoded protein is CASSPTTPGPRIGAREETQYF.

The rearrangement joins TRBV4-1 to TRBJ1-3, with 10 bases matching TRBD1. The V segment lost 3 bases and the J segment 7 bases; nucleotides outside the gene matches: 3. The CDR3 sequence is 14 residues long. The V gene's germline CDR1 is MGHRA and CDR2 YSYEKL. CDR3 region: CASSQLGQGNTIYF. In DNA, the CDR3 is TGCGCCAGCAGCCAGTTGGGACAGGGGAACACCATATATTTT.